Listed below are T cell receptor beta chains from one sample, sequenced in a study of OX40 agonist ivuxolimab in advanced cancers. TCRdb keeps only in-frame clones here, not all; method: immunoSEQ multiplex PCR. The sample lists just under 75,000 clones, 90% to 95% occurring once. The starting material was CD4+ or CD8+ T cells sorted from blood, obtained in a trial of the OX40 agonist ivuxolimab. These receptors were collected from an adult with an advanced solid tumor such as melanoma, head and neck, liver or kidney cancer. The conserved cysteine and the conserved F or W are not part of the CDR3 here. The D gene is left open where the match is weak.

15 TRBD2 TRBV11-3 ASSHAGTSGTHGEQF
12 - TRBV7-2 ASSAKGGYTEAF
12 TRBD2 TRBV10-2 ASRGRGGSYEQY
10 - TRBV12-5 ASGSGTDTQY
13 TRBD1 TRBV11-3 ASSYEDRGTDTQY
12 - TRBV10-1 ASSESGRRDTQY
14 TRBD2 TRBV6-1 ASSGLAGGFPYEQY
12 TRBD1 TRBV27 ASIGTGLWSEAF
12 TRBD2 TRBV29-1 SVELLAGTGELF
11 - TRBV5-5 ASSLDGKSGYT
11 TRBD1 TRBV27 ASSRGLNQPQH
12 - TRBV6-5 ASSEVVGADGYT
15 - TRBV29-1 SVARGGVILRNTEAF
12 TRBD1 TRBV5-1 ASSLVTGGEPQH
13 TRBD1 TRBV5-6 ASSLAGDSDSPLH
11 - TRBV9 ASSVETFNEQF
14 TRBD2 TRBV7-9 ASSSHPSGRTDTQY
11 - TRBV6-1 ASSEQGNQPQH
12 - TRBV5-1 ASSFQGTNEKLF
13 TRBD1 TRBV10-3 AISDRGSGANVLT
12 TRBD2 TRBV19 ASRRLAGGHTQY
13 TRBD2 TRBV5-1 ASSLGSGIYNEQF
11 - TRBV7-8 ASSYRGSYGYT
12 TRBD2 TRBV29-1 STIAGGSYNEQF
11 - TRBV6-4 ASSPQAYNEQF
13 - TRBV7-8 ASSLSRVSNQPQH
13 TRBD2 TRBV9 ASSATSGKGNEQF
11 TRBD1 TRBV29-1 SVDGLGTAEAF
13 TRBD1 TRBV7-2 ASSLDLGQGNGYT
11 - TRBV18 ASSPPGDTEAF
15 TRBD1 TRBV11-2 ASSLELIGTGDGTQY
13 - TRBV18 ASSPSSDSNQPQH
10 - TRBV2 ASSEGLYEQF
10 - TRBV6-5 ASSYRSGGYT
14 - TRBV19 ASSRLFGSGNQPQH
16 TRBD2 TRBV11-3 ASSLVLAGAPSYNEQF
14 TRBD2 TRBV11-3 ASSLIAGGSTDTQY
13 - TRBV27 ASRTPGAGGYGYT
13 - TRBV5-4 ASSLGGTAGNTIY
13 TRBD2 TRBV9 ASSLAGLNTGELF
13 - TRBV5-1 ASSLSPSVDNEQF
12 TRBD1 TRBV5-6 ASSLGQGDYEQY
13 TRBD2 TRBV11-2 ASSIGGASGYEQY
12 - TRBV14 ASRPGTTTGELF
11 - TRBV7-2 ASSRKLQETQY
12 TRBD1 TRBV29-1 SVDRDFSYNEQF
9 - TRBV9 ASPGGHEQY
13 - TRBV4-3 ASSQDAPYTGELF
11 - TRBV29-1 SVEDQEGNEQF
17 TRBD1 TRBV4-1 ASSHPRDRGRFGQETQY
14 TRBD1 TRBV7-2 ASSLDGAGGHYEQY
11 - TRBV10-1 ASSYTGNTEAF
11 - TRBV7-2 ASSSTLGDTQY